Listed below are T cell receptor beta chains from one sample, sequenced in a study of blood T cell repertoires in COVID-19. Clones were sequenced by immunoSEQ multiplex PCR, and TCRdb holds only the in-frame ones, with some missing. Among about 140,000 clones listed, just under 80% were seen once. Sequencing used peripheral blood. The receptors originated from a woman aged 55-70 years with acute or convalescent COVID-19. The CDR3 runs from the conserved cysteine through the conserved F or W. A D gene is named only where the DNA matches it firmly. The size field is filled for only some rows; it gives once, few, many or a size class.

size,D,V,J,length,DNA,CDR3
.,.,TRBV7-8,TRBJ2-7,16,TGTGCCAGCAGCTTAGCGGGGGGTGGTAGCGTGGTCGAGCAGTACTTC,CASSLAGGGSVVEQYF
.,TRBD2,TRBV4-2,TRBJ2-7,15,TGTGCCAGCAGCCTGACTAGCGGGAGTTCCTACGAGCAGTACTTC,CASSLTSGSSYEQYF
.,.,TRBV29-1,TRBJ1-4,13,TGCAGCGCCCAAATTGCAACTAATGAAAAACTGTTTTTT,CSAQIATNEKLFF
.,TRBD2,TRBV4-2,TRBJ2-7,16,TGTGCCAGCAGCCCGCTGGGTAGCGGGAGCTCCTACGAGCAGTACTTC,CASSPLGSGSSYEQYF
.,.,TRBV5-4,TRBJ1-1,13,TGTGCCAGCAGCTTGGAAACAGGCACTGAAGCTTTCTTT,CASSLETGTEAFF
.,TRBD2,TRBV9,TRBJ2-2,16,TGTGCCAGCAGCCCTAGGAGTAGCGGGGCCACCGGGGAGCTGTTTTTT,CASSPRSSGATGELFF
.,TRBD1,TRBV5-1,TRBJ2-1,11,TGCGCCAGCCGAGGAGACAGGGGGCCGTTCTTC,CASRGDRGPFF
.,TRBD1,TRBV15,TRBJ2-5,14,TGTGCCACCAGCGAGGGGGACAGCCAAGAGACCCAGTACTTC,CATSEGDSQETQYF
.,TRBD2,TRBV7-9,TRBJ2-1,17,TGTGCCAGCAGCGAAACGGGACTAGCGGACCCATATAATGAGCAGTTCTTC,CASSETGLADPYNEQFF
few,.,TRBV4-2,TRBJ1-1,17,TGTGCCAGCAGCCAAGATCCGATGAGGGTCCTCGGGACTGAAGCTTTCTTT,CASSQDPMRVLGTEAFF
.,TRBD1,TRBV6-5,TRBJ2-7,15,TGTGCCAGCATTAGGCCTACAGGGGGCTCCCACGAGCAGTACTTC,CASIRPTGGSHEQYF
.,.,TRBV7-9,TRBJ1-1,11,TGTGCCAGCAGCGTCCAGGTAAAAGCTTTCTTT,CASSVQVKAFF
.,TRBD2,TRBV9,TRBJ2-5,15,TGTGCCAGCAGCCCAGGACTAGCGGGAGTAGAGACCCAGTACTTC,CASSPGLAGVETQYF
.,TRBD1,TRBV28,TRBJ1-5,17,TGTGCCAGCAGTCCAGACAGGGAGACAGGATACAATCAGCCCCAGCATTTT,CASSPDRETGYNQPQHF
.,TRBD1,TRBV29-1,TRBJ2-7,13,TGCAGCGTAGGACAGGGGTCAACCTACGAGCAGTACTTC,CSVGQGSTYEQYF
.,TRBD1,TRBV6-5,TRBJ2-2,15,TGTGCCAGCAGGATCCAGGGGGCGTGGACCGGGGAGCTGTTTTTT,CASRIQGAWTGELFF